This TCR beta chain was sequenced in a study of blood T cell repertoires in COVID-19. Study at large: T cells, B-cell-depleted T cells, or PBMCs provided the cDNA or gDNA that served as material.

Authors' data handling: Nucleated cell counts were estimated from reference gene primer amplification. Libraries were prepared by immunoSEQ multiplex PCR; TCRdb keeps only in-frame clonotypes and omits some of them. That table furnishes V, J and clone size, whereas the DNA furnished D and trimming. The table has 150,000 to 200,000 clones, 75% to 90% seen once. CDR3 size: 17 residues. CDR1 is SGHTA and CDR2 is FQGNSA in the germline V gene. The V end lost 0 bases, the J end lost 2 bases, and 14 bases lay between the germline ends. The source material was peripheral blood. This TCR came from a human donor with active or convalescent COVID-19. The donor label of this sample is uncertain. This chain links TRBV7-2 with TRBJ1-3; D unresolved. The CDR3 region is CASSLAGSGRPGNTIYF. In DNA form, the CDR3 reads TGTGCCAGCAGCTTAGCTGGAAGTGGGAGGCCTGGAAACACCATATATTTT.